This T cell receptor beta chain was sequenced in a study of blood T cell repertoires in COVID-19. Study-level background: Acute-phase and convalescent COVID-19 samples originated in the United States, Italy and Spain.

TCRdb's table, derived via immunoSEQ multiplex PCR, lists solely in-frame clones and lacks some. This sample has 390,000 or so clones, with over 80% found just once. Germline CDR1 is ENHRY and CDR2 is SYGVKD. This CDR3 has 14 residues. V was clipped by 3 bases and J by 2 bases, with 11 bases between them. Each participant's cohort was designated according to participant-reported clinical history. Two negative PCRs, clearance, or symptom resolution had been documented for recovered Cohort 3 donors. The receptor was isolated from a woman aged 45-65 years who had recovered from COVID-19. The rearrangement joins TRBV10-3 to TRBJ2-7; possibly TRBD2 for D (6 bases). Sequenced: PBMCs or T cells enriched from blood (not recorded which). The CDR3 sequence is CAISDETSTYEQYF. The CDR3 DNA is TGTGCCATCAGTGATGAGACTAGTACCTACGAGCAGTACTTC.